This T cell receptor beta chain was captured in a study of blood T cell repertoires in COVID-19. Study background: Collection of acute and convalescent COVID-19 samples took place in the United States, Italy and Spain. Nucleic acid was either cDNA or gDNA, and it came from T cells, B-cell-depleted T cells, or PBMCs.

Trimming took off 6 bases at V and 11 bases at J, with 14 bases between the two ends. The CDR3 is 12 amino acids. Germline assignment: CDR1 MNHNY and CDR2 SVGAGI (reference sequence). Methods used by the authors: From reference gene primer amplification, estimates of nucleated cell counts were derived. Here immunoSEQ multiplex PCR was the method, and the copy in TCRdb shows in-frame clones only, minus some. That table furnishes V, J and clone size, whereas the DNA furnished D and trimming. The data hold over 75,000 clones, with approximately 85% observed a single time. This clone was seen a handful of times.

The rearrangement uses TRBV6-6 and TRBJ1-5; D not certain. Sequencing input: peripheral blood. The TCR comes from a human donor in a cohort sampled during active COVID-19. CDR3 in DNA: TGTGCCAGCAGGTTAGTCGGGGAGGCCCAGCATTTT. It is translated as CASRLVGEAQHF.